This TCR beta chain is drawn from a study of T cells in Graves' hyperthyroidism and ophthalmopathy. Study overall: Peripheral blood sampling occurred at initial diagnosis, before any treatment.

This clonotype was found many times. The junction departs from germline at one end; a sequencing error may be responsible. There were TCR beta CDR3 regions amplified from RNA transcripts. The TCR CDR3 was amplified in a first-round RT-PCR using the HTBI primer set. MiXCR, run by TCRdb on the multiplex PCR reads, gives a single entry per CDR3 protein. The sample has roughly 520,000 distinct CDR3 sequences; approximately 24% are singletons. The CDR3 length is 14 residues. Germline V gene data show CDR1 as LNHDA and CDR2 as SQIVND (reference sequence). Ophthalmopathy patients showed a Clinical Activity Score of at least 3, NOSPECS grade of at least 4 and duration under 3 months.

J is TRBJ1-5 and V is TRBV19; D not resolved. What was sequenced was blood. The source is a woman in her twenties or thirties with Graves' ophthalmopathy. CDR3 coding DNA: TGTGCCAGTAGTATTGAGGCAGATGGGCAGCTCCAGCATTTT. Amino acid sequence: CASSIEADGQLQHF.